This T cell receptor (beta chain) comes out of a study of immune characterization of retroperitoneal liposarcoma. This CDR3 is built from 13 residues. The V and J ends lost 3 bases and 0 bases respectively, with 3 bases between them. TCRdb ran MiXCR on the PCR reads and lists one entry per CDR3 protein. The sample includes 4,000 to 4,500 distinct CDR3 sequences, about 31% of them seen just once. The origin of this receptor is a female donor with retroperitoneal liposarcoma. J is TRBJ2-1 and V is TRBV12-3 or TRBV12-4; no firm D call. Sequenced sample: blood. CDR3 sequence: CASSLVSYNEQFF. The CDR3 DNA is TGTGCCAGCAGTTTGGTCTCCTACAATGAGCAGTTCTTC.